This T cell receptor beta chain was retrieved from a study of blood T cell repertoires in COVID-19. About the study: The study drew acute and convalescent COVID-19 samples from the United States, Italy and Spain. PBMCs, B-cell-depleted T cells, or T cells were the source of the cDNA or gDNA that made up the material.

There are 15 residues in the CDR3. Germline values: CDR1 SGHDT, CDR2 YYEEEE. The V segment lost 3 bases and the J segment 2 bases; nucleotides outside the gene matches: 1. Original data processing: Reference gene primers were amplified, and this amplification served to estimate nucleated cell counts. Libraries were prepared by immunoSEQ multiplex PCR; TCRdb keeps only in-frame clonotypes and omits some of them. Clone size and V and J calls were adopted from that table, with D and trimming inferred from the DNA. The profile covers over 150,000 clones, with more than 75% appearing a single time and about 0.95% taken by the ten largest.

Sequencing used peripheral blood. This sequence joins TRBV5-6 and TRBJ1-3; 11 bases fit TRBD1. This TCR derives from a man aged 40-50 years with acute or convalescent COVID-19. CDR3 sequence: CASSWTGGTGNTIYF. For the CDR3, the DNA is TGTGCCAGCAGCTGGACAGGGGGCACTGGAAACACCATATATTTT.